These 9 T cell receptor beta chains originate from one sample sequenced in a study of tumor and adjacent non-tumor tissue in lung cancer. RNA was extracted from bulk tissue without any cell sorting. Three rounds of nested PCR, following a modified ARM-PCR protocol, produced the TCRbeta library. One entry per CDR3 protein results from TCRdb running MiXCR on the multiplex PCR reads. The data hold fewer than 85,000 distinct CDR3 sequences, with roughly 80% observed a single time. The sample was lung tumor tissue. The receptors here all came from a woman aged 50 to 60 with non-small cell lung cancer.

In regard to this clonotype: A much larger clonotype is one base distant, so this may be a read error. J is TRBJ2-5 and V is TRBV20-1; 7 nucleotides agree with TRBD1. This CDR3 comprises 14 residues. Looked up from germline, CDR1 is DFQATT and CDR2 is SNEGSKA (reference sequence). The CDR3 loop reads CSVRIGTVQETQYF. CDR3 nucleotide sequence: TGCAGTGTTAGAATCGGGACAGTCCAAGAGACCCAGTACTTC.

The CDR3: CNTSHSQSSYEQYF. CDR3 DNA: TGCAATACTAGTCATTCCCAGAGCTCCTACGAGCAGTACTTC. The gene calls are TRBV20-1 and TRBJ2-7; D may be TRBD2 (5 bases). Per the germline V gene, CDR1 is DFQATT and CDR2 is SNEGSKA (reference sequence). CDR3 length: 14 residues.

This clonotype turned up a few times. Being one base from a much bigger clone, this may be a read error. The chain recombines TRBV28 with TRBJ2-2; D gene unclear. Germline V CDR1 and CDR2: MDHEN, SYDVKM. CDR3 length: 15 amino acids. Between the trimmed V and J ends, which lost 5 bases and 3 bases, there was a span of 13 bases. The CDR3 sequence is CASSQEHLDTGELFF. CDR3 sequence (DNA): TGTGCCAGCAGTCAGGAACATCTCGACACCGGGGAGCTGTTTTTT.

The chain joins TRBV10-3 to TRBJ2-4; no reliable D call. The V gene lost 6 bases and the J gene lost 0 bases, with 18 bases spanning the gap. This CDR3 is built from 17 residues. CDR1 is ENHRY, CDR2 SYGVKD, per germline. This CDR3 reads CAISLEQAGQAKNIQYF. CDR3 in DNA: TGTGCCATCAGCCTCGAACAAGCTGGGCAAGCCAAAAACATTCAGTACTTC.

At least ten counts were recorded for this clonotype. The rearrangement links TRBV20-1 to TRBJ2-5, with D unclear. CDR1 and CDR2 from the germline V gene are DFQATT and SNEGSKA (reference sequence). This CDR3 comprises 12 residues. The ends were cut back, 4 bases at V and 5 bases at J, with 11 bases in the middle. The CDR3 nucleotides are TGCAGTGCTAACTCGAACAAGGAGACCCAGTACTTC. As protein: CSANSNKETQYF.

Notes on this clonotype: The conserved phenylalanine or tryptophan is not found at the CDR3 terminus, so this likely reflects a read error. No DNA is shown, since the ends of the CDR3 on it are uncertain; the CDR3 is the one TCRdb lists. V gene TRBV4-1 combines with J gene TRBJ1-6. A total of 13 residues make up the CDR3, ends included. The germline gives CDR1 MGHRA, CDR2 YSYEKL. The CDR3 loop is CASSGQHNSPLQC.

To note about this clonotype: The CDR3 end shows no conserved phenylalanine or tryptophan, and so a read error is likely. It is unclear where the CDR3 begins or ends on the DNA, so no DNA is shown, and the CDR3 is as TCRdb lists it. This chain's CDR3 is CSVEEFGTVYL. The chain employs TRBV29-1 and TRBJ1-2; the table's D call, TRBD1, was not checked against the DNA. The CDR3 is 11 amino acids long, termini counted. The V gene's germline CDR1 is SQVTM and CDR2 ANQGSEA.

The chain combines TRBV29-1 with TRBJ2-1; D might be TRBD2 (5 bases). CDR1 is SQVTM and CDR2 is ANQGSEA in the germline V gene. The CDR3 has 12 amino acids. V was shortened by 8 bases and J by 6 bases, with 14 bases between the two germline ends. CDR3 loop: CSIASWLNEQFF. The CDR3 DNA is TGCAGCATCGCTAGCTGGCTCAATGAGCAGTTCTTC.

The rearrangement links TRBV20-1 to TRBJ1-1; 8 positions match TRBD1. Germline values: CDR1 DFQATT, CDR2 SNEGSKA (reference sequence). J was trimmed by 7 bases and V by 1 base; bases with no gene match: 8. The CDR3 spans 14 residues. The CDR3 reads CSARARGRGLEAFF. The DNA of the CDR3 is TGCAGTGCTAGAGCGCGAGGCAGGGGGCTTGAAGCTTTCTTT.